This T cell receptor (beta chain) was sequenced for a study of shared clonotypes between healthy human individuals. The study drew all its donors from Caucasian adults living in Nashville, Tennessee. Concerning this clone: Its specificity is not known.

General study findings and limits: Shared across several donors were roughly 5% of the naive CD4 clonotypes.

Assay used: immunoSEQ multiplex PCR; TCRdb lists only in-frame clones, some missing. The sample lists about 1.1 million clones; roughly 80% were seen once. Trimming took 6 bases from V and 7 from J; bases not matched to a gene: 5. The CDR3 has 13 residues. CDR1 and CDR2 (germline): MDHEN, SYDVKM. This rearrangement joins TRBV28 to TRBJ1-2; TRBD1 agrees at 10 bases. The receptor comes from a man aged 18 to 30 in good health. Some clones in this sample may be carry-over from other donors' samples. Sequenced material: memory CD4+ T cells from PBMCs. Subset defined: CD45RA-negative fraction. In DNA, the CDR3 is TGTGCCAGCAGCCCAGACAGGGGGCTTGGCTACACCTTC. It encodes CASSPDRGLGYTF.